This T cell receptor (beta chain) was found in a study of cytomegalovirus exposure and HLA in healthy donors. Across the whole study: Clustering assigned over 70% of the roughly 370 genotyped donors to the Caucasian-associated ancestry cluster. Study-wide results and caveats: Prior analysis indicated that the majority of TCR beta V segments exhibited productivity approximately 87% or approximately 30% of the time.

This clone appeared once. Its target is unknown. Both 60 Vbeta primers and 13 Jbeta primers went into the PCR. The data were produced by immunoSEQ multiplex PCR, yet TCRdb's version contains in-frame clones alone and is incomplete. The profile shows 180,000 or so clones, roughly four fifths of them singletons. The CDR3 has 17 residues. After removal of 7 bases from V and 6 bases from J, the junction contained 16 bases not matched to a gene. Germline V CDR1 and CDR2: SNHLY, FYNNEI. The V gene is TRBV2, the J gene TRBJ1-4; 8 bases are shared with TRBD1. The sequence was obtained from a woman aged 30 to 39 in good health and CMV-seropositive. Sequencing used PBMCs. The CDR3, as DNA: TGTGCCAGCACGGGGGACAGGAGCGCTGGAGGGGATGAAAAACTGTTTTTT. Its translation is CASTGDRSAGGDEKLFF.